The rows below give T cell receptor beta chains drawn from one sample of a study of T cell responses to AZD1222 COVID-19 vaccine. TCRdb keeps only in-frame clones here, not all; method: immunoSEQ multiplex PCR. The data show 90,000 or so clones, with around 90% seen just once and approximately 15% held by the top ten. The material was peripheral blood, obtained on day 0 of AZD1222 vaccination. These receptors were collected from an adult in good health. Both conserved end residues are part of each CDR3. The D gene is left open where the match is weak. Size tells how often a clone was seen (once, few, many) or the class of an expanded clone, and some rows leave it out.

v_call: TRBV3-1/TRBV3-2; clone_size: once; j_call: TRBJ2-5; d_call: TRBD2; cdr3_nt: TGTGCCAGCAGCCAGGGACTAGCGGGAGGCCCCCCCCCAGAGACCCAGTACTTC; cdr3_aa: CASSQGLAGGPPPETQYF
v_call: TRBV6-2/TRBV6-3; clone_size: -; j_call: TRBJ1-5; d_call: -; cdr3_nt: TGTGCCAGCAGTTATATGCCCTATAGCAATCAGCCCCAGCATTTT; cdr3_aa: CASSYMPYSNQPQHF
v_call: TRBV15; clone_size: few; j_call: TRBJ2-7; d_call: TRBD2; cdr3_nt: TGTGCCACCAGCAGTGAACCCGGGACTAGAGGCTCCGAGCAGTACTTC; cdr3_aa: CATSSEPGTRGSEQYF
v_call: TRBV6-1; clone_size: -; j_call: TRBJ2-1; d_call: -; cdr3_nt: TGTGCCAGCAGTGAATGCAGGCTGGGGTGTGAGCAGTTCTTC; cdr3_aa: CASSECRLGCEQFF
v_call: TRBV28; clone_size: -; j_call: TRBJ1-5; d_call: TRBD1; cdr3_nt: TGTGCCAGCAGTCAGGACAGGGGAGGCAATCAGCCCCAGCATTTT; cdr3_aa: CASSQDRGGNQPQHF
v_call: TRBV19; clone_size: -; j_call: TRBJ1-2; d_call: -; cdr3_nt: TGTGCCAGTAGTATAGAGGGGACGAGCAACTATGGCTACACCTTC; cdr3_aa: CASSIEGTSNYGYTF
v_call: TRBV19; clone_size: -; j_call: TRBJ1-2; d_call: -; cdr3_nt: TGTGCCAGTAGTATAGATCTAAGGAAAGGGAACTATGGCTACACCTTC; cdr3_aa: CASSIDLRKGNYGYTF
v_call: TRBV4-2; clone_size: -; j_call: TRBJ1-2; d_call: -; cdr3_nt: TGTGCCAGCAGCCGGATGATGTTAGGACAGACTAACTATGGCTACACCTTC; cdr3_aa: CASSRMMLGQTNYGYTF
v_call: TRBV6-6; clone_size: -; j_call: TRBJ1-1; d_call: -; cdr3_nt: TGTGCCACCCAGGTGGGAGGGGACGAAGGGGCTTTCTTT; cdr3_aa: CATQVGGDEGAFF
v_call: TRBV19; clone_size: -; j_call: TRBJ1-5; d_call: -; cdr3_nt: TGTGCCAGTAGTAACGGGACTTATCAGCCCCAGCATTTT; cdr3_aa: CASSNGTYQPQHF
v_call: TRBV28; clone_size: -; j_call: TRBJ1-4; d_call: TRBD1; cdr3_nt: TGTGCCAGCAGCTCGGGACAGGGGAGCGAAAAACTGTTTTTT; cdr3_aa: CASSSGQGSEKLFF
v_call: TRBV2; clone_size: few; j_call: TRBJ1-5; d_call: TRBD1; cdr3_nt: TGTGCCAGCAGTGCTAGGGACAGGGCATATAATCAGCCCCAGCATTTT; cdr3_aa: CASSARDRAYNQPQHF
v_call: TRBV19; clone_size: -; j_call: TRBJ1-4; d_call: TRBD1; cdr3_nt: TGTGCCAGTAGGCGGGGACAGGGGACTAATGAAAAACTGTTTTTT; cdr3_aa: CASRRGQGTNEKLFF
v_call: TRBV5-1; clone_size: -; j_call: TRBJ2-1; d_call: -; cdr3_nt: TGCGCCAGCAGCTTGATCGGGACGGACTACAATGAGCAGTTCTTC; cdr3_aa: CASSLIGTDYNEQFF
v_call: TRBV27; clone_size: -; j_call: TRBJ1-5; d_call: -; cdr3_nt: TGTGCCAGCAGTTTATGGGGGAACCAGGGCAATCAGCCCCAGCATTTT; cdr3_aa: CASSLWGNQGNQPQHF
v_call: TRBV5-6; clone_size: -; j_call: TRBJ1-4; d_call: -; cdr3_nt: TGTGCCAGCAGCTCTGATCCCAGCCTTGGAGGGGAAAAACTGTTTTTT; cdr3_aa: CASSSDPSLGGEKLFF
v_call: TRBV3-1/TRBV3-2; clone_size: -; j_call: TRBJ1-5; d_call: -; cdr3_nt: TGTGCCAGCAGCCAACGGGGGCGGAATCAGCCCCAGCATTTT; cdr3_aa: CASSQRGRNQPQHF
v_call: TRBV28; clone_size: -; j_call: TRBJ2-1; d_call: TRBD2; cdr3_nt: TGTGCCAGCAGTTTAAGACTAGCGGGAGTTTTCTATGAGCAGTTCTTC; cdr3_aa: CASSLRLAGVFYEQFF
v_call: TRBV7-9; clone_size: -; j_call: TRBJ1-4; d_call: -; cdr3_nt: TGTGCCAGCAGCCCCCGCGGGGGTGACGAAAAACTGTTTTTT; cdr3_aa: CASSPRGGDEKLFF
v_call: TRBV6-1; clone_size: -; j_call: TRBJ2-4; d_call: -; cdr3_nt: TGTGCCAGCAGTGACAGTAAACTAGCCAAAAACATTCAGTACTTC; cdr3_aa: CASSDSKLAKNIQYF
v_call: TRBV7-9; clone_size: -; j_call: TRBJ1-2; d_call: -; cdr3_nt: TGTGCCAGCGGCGGACACTCTAACTATGGCTACACCTTC; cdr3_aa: CASGGHSNYGYTF
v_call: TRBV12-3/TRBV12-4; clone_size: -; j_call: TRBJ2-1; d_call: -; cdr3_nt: TGTGCCAGCAGTGAAACGGGGAAGCAGTTCTTC; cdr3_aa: CASSETGKQFF
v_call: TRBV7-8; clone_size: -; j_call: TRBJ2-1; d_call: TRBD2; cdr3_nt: TGTGCCAGCAGCTTAGTGGGCGGGGGGCAGTTCTTC; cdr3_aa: CASSLVGGGQFF
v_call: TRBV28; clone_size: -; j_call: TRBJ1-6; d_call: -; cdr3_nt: TGTGCCAGCAGTTCCTCGGCGGGGGGTGGTTCACCCCTCCACTTT; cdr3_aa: CASSSSAGGGSPLHF
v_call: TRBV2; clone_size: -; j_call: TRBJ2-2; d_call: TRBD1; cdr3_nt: TGTGCCAGCAGTAGACAGGGAATCACCGGGGAGCTGTTTTTT; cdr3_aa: CASSRQGITGELFF
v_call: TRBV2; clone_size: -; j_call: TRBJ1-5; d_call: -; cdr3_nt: TGTGCCAGCATGTCGGCCCGGCAGCCCCAGCATTTT; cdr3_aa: CASMSARQPQHF
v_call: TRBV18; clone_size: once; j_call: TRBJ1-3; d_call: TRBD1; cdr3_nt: TGTGCCAGCTCACCAGGACAGGCGATTTCTGGAAACACCATATATTTT; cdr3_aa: CASSPGQAISGNTIYF
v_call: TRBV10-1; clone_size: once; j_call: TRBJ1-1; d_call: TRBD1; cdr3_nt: TGCGCCAGCAGTGACGGGACAGCGAACACTGAAGCTTTCTTT; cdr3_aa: CASSDGTANTEAFF
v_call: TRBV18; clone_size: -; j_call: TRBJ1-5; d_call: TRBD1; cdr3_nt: TGTGCCAGCTCTCAACAGGGGGGAAATCAGCCCCAGCATTTT; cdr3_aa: CASSQQGGNQPQHF
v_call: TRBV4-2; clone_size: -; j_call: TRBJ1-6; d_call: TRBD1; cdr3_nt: TGTGCCAGCAGCCAGGGACAGGAACATTCACCCCTCCACTTT; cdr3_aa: CASSQGQEHSPLHF
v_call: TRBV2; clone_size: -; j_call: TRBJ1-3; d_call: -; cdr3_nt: TGTGCCAGCAGTGTAGAAGGGCTTAATGGAAACACCATATATTTT; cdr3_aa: CASSVEGLNGNTIYF
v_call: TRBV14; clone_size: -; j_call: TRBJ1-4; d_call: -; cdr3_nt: TGTGCCAGCAGCCAAGACCAGGGGCACGAAAAACTGTTTTTT; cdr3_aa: CASSQDQGHEKLFF
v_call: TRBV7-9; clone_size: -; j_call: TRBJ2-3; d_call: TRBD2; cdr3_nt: TGTGCCAGCAGCTTAGGTTACGGGGGAGGGAGCGCAGATACGCAGTATTTT; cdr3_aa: CASSLGYGGGSADTQYF
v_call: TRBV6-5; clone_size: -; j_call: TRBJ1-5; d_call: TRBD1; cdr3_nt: TGTGCCAGCAGCGTTACAGGGGGCGGTCAGCCCCAGCATTTT; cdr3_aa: CASSVTGGGQPQHF
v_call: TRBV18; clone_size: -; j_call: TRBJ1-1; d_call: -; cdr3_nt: TGTGCCAGCTCACCCCCACGAGGGTCGACGAACACTGAAGCTTTCTTT; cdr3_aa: CASSPPRGSTNTEAFF
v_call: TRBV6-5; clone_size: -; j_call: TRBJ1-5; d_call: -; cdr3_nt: TGTGCCAGCAGTTACGCGGTCAATCAGCCCCAGCATTTT; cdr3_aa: CASSYAVNQPQHF
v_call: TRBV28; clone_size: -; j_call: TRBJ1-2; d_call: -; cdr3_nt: TGTGCCAGCAGTTTAGGCAGGGAGTATGGCTACACCTTC; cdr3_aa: CASSLGREYGYTF
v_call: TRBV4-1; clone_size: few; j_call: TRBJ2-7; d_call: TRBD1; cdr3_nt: TGCGCCAGCAGCCAAGGACCGGGACAGGGGACCTACGAGCAGTACTTC; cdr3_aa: CASSQGPGQGTYEQYF
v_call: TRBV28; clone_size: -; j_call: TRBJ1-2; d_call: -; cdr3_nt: TGTGCCAGCAGTCCGGCTAACTATGGCTACACCTTC; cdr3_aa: CASSPANYGYTF
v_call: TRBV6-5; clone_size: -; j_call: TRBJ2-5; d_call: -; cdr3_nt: TGTGCCAGCAGGTCGGGGGTTACCCAAGAGACCCAGTACTTC; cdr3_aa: CASRSGVTQETQYF
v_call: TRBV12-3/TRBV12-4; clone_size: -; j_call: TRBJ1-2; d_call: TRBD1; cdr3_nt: TGTGCCAGCAGGACCGGGACAGTGAGTGCCACCTTC; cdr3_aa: CASRTGTVSATF
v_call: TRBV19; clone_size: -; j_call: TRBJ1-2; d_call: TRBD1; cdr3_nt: TGTGCCAGTAGTATCCGACAGGGGGACCACATCAACTATGGCTACACCTTC; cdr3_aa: CASSIRQGDHINYGYTF
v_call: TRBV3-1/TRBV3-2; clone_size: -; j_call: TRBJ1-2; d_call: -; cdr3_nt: TGTGCCAGCAGCCAAGCAGGGGCGCTTAACTATGGCTACACCTTC; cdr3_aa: CASSQAGALNYGYTF
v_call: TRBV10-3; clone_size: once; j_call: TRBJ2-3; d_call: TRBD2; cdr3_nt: TGTGCCATCAGTGAAGGGACTACCGATACGCAGTATTTT; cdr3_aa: CAISEGTTDTQYF
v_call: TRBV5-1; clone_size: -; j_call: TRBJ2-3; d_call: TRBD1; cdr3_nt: TGCGCCAGCAGCTTGGGACAGGGGATATTAGATACGCAGTATTTT; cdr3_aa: CASSLGQGILDTQYF
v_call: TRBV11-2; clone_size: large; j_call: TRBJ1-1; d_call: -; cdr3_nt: TGTGCCAGCCAGGACAAGTTCATGAACACTGAAGCTTTCTTT; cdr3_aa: CASQDKFMNTEAFF
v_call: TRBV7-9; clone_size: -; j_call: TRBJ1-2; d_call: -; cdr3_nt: TGTGCCAGCAGCCGGGGGCCTAATTGGAATGGCTACACCTTC; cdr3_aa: CASSRGPNWNGYTF
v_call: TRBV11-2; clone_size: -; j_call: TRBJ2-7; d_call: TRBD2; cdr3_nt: TGTGCCAGCAGCTTGCCTTTTCGACTAGCTGCCGAGCAGTACTTC; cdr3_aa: CASSLPFRLAAEQYF
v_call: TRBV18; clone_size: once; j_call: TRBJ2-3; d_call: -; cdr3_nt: TGTGCCAGCTCACCGCCCTCGGGGGCCGAAGATACGCAGTATTTT; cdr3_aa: CASSPPSGAEDTQYF
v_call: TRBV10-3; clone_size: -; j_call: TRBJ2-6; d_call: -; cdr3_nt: TGTGCCATCAACACAGGGAGTGGGGCCAACGTCCTGACTTTC; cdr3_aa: CAINTGSGANVLTF